This T cell receptor (beta chain) was identified in a study of blood T cell repertoires in COVID-19. Study as a whole: COVID-19 samples, acute and convalescent, were from the United States, Italy and Spain. T cells, B-cell-depleted T cells, or PBMCs provided the cDNA or gDNA that served as material.

Original methodology: The authors estimated nucleated cell counts from reference gene primer amplification. Assay: immunoSEQ multiplex PCR; the TCRdb copy retains only in-frame clones and omits some. V, J and clone size are taken as reported in that table, and D and trimming were inferred from the DNA itself. Counted here are about 270,000 clones, 80% to 90% occurring once; the ten biggest clones make up 9.5% to 15%. Germline loops: CDR1 KGHSH, CDR2 LQKENI. Trimming cost V 3 bases and J 4 bases; bases outside gene matches: 8. This CDR3 region has 17 residues. Seattle's enrolled individuals joined amid active infection and were then monitored longitudinally.

The chain is built from TRBV18 and TRBJ1-3; 11 bases fit TRBD1. This clonotype originated in a young woman with COVID-19, enrolled during active disease. Input material: peripheral blood. The DNA for the CDR3 is TGTGCCAGCTCACCGTGGACAGGGGGCCCTCAGGGAAACACCATATATTTT. This sequence encodes CASSPWTGGPQGNTIYF.